Listed here is a single T cell receptor beta chain. Its antigen is still unknown. The TCR beta CDR3 regions underwent amplification using RNA transcripts as the source. The HTBI set primed first-round TCR CDR3 RT-PCR. TCRdb fed the multiplex PCR reads into MiXCR, producing one record per CDR3 protein. The table lists over 200,000 distinct CDR3 sequences, over 15% of them singletons. This entry belongs to a study of T cells in Graves' hyperthyroidism and ophthalmopathy. The overall study: The blood sample was taken at first diagnosis, before treatment began. General study results and limits: With a median lead of approximately 6 months before onset, the model predicted ophthalmopathy. Peripheral blood also featured most of the thyroid clonotypes expanded above 0.001.

More than 9.5 ml fresh peripheral blood yielded the PBMCs. The V gene end was trimmed by 4 bases and the J gene end by 3 bases; junction bases not matched to a gene: 10. Germline loops: CDR1 SGHRS, CDR2 YFSETQ. The CDR3 spans 16 residues. This rearrangement joins TRBV5-1 to TRBJ1-3; 7 bases are a match to TRBD1. This clonotype was sampled from a man aged 50 or older with Graves' hyperthyroidism. Material: blood. CDR3 amino acids: CASSTSGGSDGNTIYF. Written as DNA, the CDR3 is TGCGCCAGCAGCACTTCAGGGGGGTCGGATGGAAACACCATATATTTT.